This entry lists 7 T cell receptor beta chains sequenced from one sample in a study of post-analysis software for immune sequencing data (dated by TCRdb to the mid-2010s). Preparation of the library involved PCR. Sequenced using an Illumina HiSeq 2500. Unique molecular identifiers were incorporated into TCR beta cDNA libraries to reduce PCR and sequencing biases. TCRdb passed the public sequencing reads through fastp at Q25 and MiXCR, retaining productive beta sequences. Each record represents a unique CDR3 protein, reported with the most common genes and DNA among its rows. This sample comprises a few hundred thousand distinct CDR3 sequences, about 40% of them detected only once. The ten largest account for around 4.8% of the sample. Here is what the overall study found, with its caveats: Significantly higher frequencies in patients than in controls were found for five or six TRBV segments, including TRBV5-6, TRBV5-1 and TRBV20-1.

Their cognate antigens are unknown. Specimen: blood. Source of these receptors: a girl between 10 and 17 years old with multiple sclerosis.

This clonotype came up many times. This rearrangement joins TRBV12-3 or TRBV12-4 to TRBJ1-2; 8 nucleotides line up with TRBD1. The trim removed 4 bases at V and 7 bases at J, leaving 8 bases unmatched. CDR3 length equals 14 residues. The CDR3 protein is CASSSRTGMTGYTF. The CDR3 bases are TGTGCCAGCAGTTCTAGGACAGGGATGACTGGCTACACCTTC.

This clonotype was detected ten times or more. V is TRBV4-1 and J is TRBJ2-5; either TRBD1 or TRBD2 may fit D (5 bases each). CDR1 is MGHRA and CDR2 is YSYEKL in the germline V gene. V lost 0 bases to trimming and J lost 2 bases, with 13 bases between them. The CDR3 has 16 amino acids. Here the CDR3 DNA reads TGCGCCAGCAGCCAAGAATCCGGGACGGCACAAGAGACCCAGTACTTC. This encodes CASSQESGTAQETQYF.

This clonotype was seen many times. V gene TRBV28 combines with J gene TRBJ2-6, with 8 positions matching TRBD1. Germline assignment: CDR1 MDHEN and CDR2 SYDVKM. The CDR3 has 17 amino acids. V shed 7 bases and J 4 bases; nucleotides not matched to a gene: 12. CDR3 nucleotide sequence: TGTGCCAGCAACTCAGGACAGGGAAACTCCGGGGCCAACGTCCTGACTTTC. Translating gives CASNSGQGNSGANVLTF.

The chain is built from TRBV20-1 and TRBJ2-5, with 8 bases aligning to TRBD2. The J call may be faulty, since TRBJ2-7 better matches the DNA end. Germline lookup yields CDR1 DFQATT and CDR2 SNEGSKA (reference sequence). The CDR3 sequence is 16 residues long. This chain's CDR3 is CSAISRAGRATNEQYF. Here the CDR3 DNA reads TGCAGTGCTATCAGCAGGGCCGGGAGGGCCACCAACGAGCAGTACTTC.

CDR3 sequence: CASSPRGWSGRAGEQFF. CDR3 bases: TGTGCCAGCAGCCCTAGGGGATGGAGCGGGAGGGCCGGAGAGCAGTTCTTC. The chain recombines TRBV7-3 with TRBJ2-1; TRBD2 agrees at 10 bases. After removal of 5 bases from V and 10 bases from J, the junction contained 17 bases not matched to a gene. CDR3 length: 17 residues. Germline V lookup: CDR1 SGHTA, CDR2 FQGTGA. Complete variable domain (other parts from reference TRBV7-3 and TRBJ2-1): GAGVSQTPSNKVTEKGKYVELRCDPISGHTALYWYRQSLGQGPEFLIYFQGTGAADDSGLPNDRFFAVRPEGSVSTLKIQRTERGDSAVYLCASSPRGWSGRAGEQFFGPGTRLTVL.

The CDR3 here is CASSQGDTSYEQYF. Here the CDR3 DNA reads TGCGCCAGCAGCCAAGGGGACACCTCCTACGAGCAGTACTTC. The J gene is TRBJ2-7, the V gene TRBV4-1; D is perhaps TRBD1 (6 bases). The CDR3 loop spans 14 amino acids. Trimming pared 1 base from V and 0 bases from J, leaving 7 bases between. Per germline, CDR1 MGHRA and CDR2 YSYEKL.

V and J are TRBV7-9 and TRBJ2-1; TRBD1 agrees at 10 bases. CDR1 and CDR2 from the germline V gene are SEHNR and FQNEAQ (reference sequence). The trim removed 4 bases at V and 2 bases at J, leaving 8 bases unmatched. The CDR3 spans 17 residues. The CDR3, as DNA: TGTGCCAGCAGCTCACCGTCAGGGACAGGGGCCTACAATGAGCAGTTCTTC. Residues: CASSSPSGTGAYNEQFF.